The 17 T cell receptor beta chains given below trace back to one sample, sequenced in a study of esophageal squamous cell carcinoma under preoperative chemotherapy. Via MiXCR, TCRdb re-called the PCR reads, giving one row per CDR3 protein. The sample has tens of thousands of distinct CDR3 sequences, about half seen once; the top ten hold roughly 23%. Time point of the sample: after preoperative PTX-NDP chemotherapy. This specimen was acquired from a patient given preoperative chemotherapy. The receptor source for this set is a human donor with esophageal squamous cell carcinoma. The donor label of this sample is uncertain.

CDR3 sequence reads: CASAGLRGGNPETQYF. In DNA form, the CDR3 reads TGTGCCAGCGCGGGGCTTAGGGGGGGCAACCCAGAGACCCAGTATTTT. The rearrangement uses TRBV12-3 or TRBV12-4 and TRBJ2-4; D may be TRBD2 (7 bases). The DNA matches TRBJ2-3 better at its end, which makes the J call doubtful. The CDR3 is 16 amino acids.

The chain links TRBV11-3 to TRBJ2-1; perhaps TRBD1 as D (6 bases). CDR3 size: 18 residues. The germline CDR1 and CDR2 sequences are SGHNT and YENEEA. V was pared by 5 bases and J by 9 bases, with 29 bases between. CDR3 sequence: CASSPTRPGTNIGGEQFF. The CDR3 DNA reads as TGTGCCAGCAGCCCTACCCGTCCCGGGACAAATATCGGCGGTGAGCAGTTCTTC.

A few counts support this clonotype. The chain links TRBV7-6 to TRBJ2-1; D is uncertain. Trimming removed 6 bases at V and 7 bases at J, with 10 bases between. The V gene's germline CDR1 is SGHVS and CDR2 FNYEAQ. The CDR3 spans 12 residues. The CDR3 sequence: CASSWSTNEQFF. CDR3 nucleotides: TGTGCCAGCAGTTGGAGTACTAATGAGCAGTTCTTC.

In its sample, this clonotype was seen a few times. No conserved phenylalanine or tryptophan is present at the end of the CDR3, so a read error is the likely explanation. The DNA is omitted, as the CDR3 cannot be located on it reliably, and the CDR3 follows TCRdb's listing. The J gene is TRBJ2-1, the V gene TRBV7-3; the table calls TRBD2, which could not be checked here. The CDR3 is made up of 11 amino acids, end residues included. Germline V gene data show CDR1 as SGHTA and CDR2 as FQGTGA. CDR3 in amino acids: CASSSQRDLLE.

This clonotype is a singleton in its sample. One junction end disagrees with the germline gene, perhaps due to a read error. The rearrangement links TRBV7-6 to TRBJ2-3, with 8 bases identical to TRBD2. In germline, CDR1 is SGHVS, CDR2 FNYEAQ. The CDR3 covers 14 residues. The CDR3 DNA sequence: TGTGCCAGCAGGGGGCGGGGGGTCACAGATACGCAGTATTTC. Protein sequence: CASRGRGVTDTQYF.

The chain links TRBV7-2 to TRBJ2-1, with D possibly called TRBD1 or TRBD2 (5 bases each). The CDR3 totals 15 residues. Trimming removed 3 bases from V and 1 base from J, with 10 bases in between. CDR1 and CDR2 from the germline V gene are SGHTA and FQGNSA. The CDR3 DNA reads as TGTGCCAGCAGCTTTACGAGGGGTTCCTACAATGAGCAGTTCTTC. Translated: CASSFTRGSYNEQFF.

V gene TRBV7-3 combines with J gene TRBJ2-2; D tentatively reads TRBD1 or TRBD2 (5 bases each). CDR3 size: 15 residues. CDR1 and CDR2 (germline): SGHTA, FQGTGA. V was pared by 11 bases and J by 13 bases, with 29 bases between. CDR3 coding DNA: TGTGCCCGGAGCCTCCAGGGCCGGGGCACCGATGCGCTGTTTTTT. This gives the protein CARSLQGRGTDALFF.

About this clonotype: The CDR3 does not end in the conserved phenylalanine or tryptophan, so this is likely a read error. Because the CDR3's place on the DNA is in doubt, the DNA is left out and the CDR3 is given as listed by TCRdb. The rearrangement links TRBV7-2 to TRBJ2-5; the D call in the table, TRBD2, was not verified against the DNA. From its first to its last residue, the CDR3 has 17 amino acids. The V gene's germline CDR1 is SGHTA and CDR2 FQGNSA. The CDR3: CASSLIERGGPPETQLS.

This clonotype showed up just a few times. J is TRBJ2-1 and V is TRBV11-3; D is perhaps TRBD1 or TRBD2 (5 bases each). With 0 bases removed from V and 13 bases from J, the gap between germline ends came to 10 bases. The CDR3 spans 12 residues. Germline assignment: CDR1 SGHNT and CDR2 YENEEA. CDR3 protein: CASSLDTGTQFF. For the CDR3, the DNA is TGTGCCAGCAGCTTAGATACGGGGACCCAGTTCTTC.

This clonotype was recorded many times. The chain carries TRBV7-6 and TRBJ1-4, with D uncertain. V lost 0 bases and J 7 bases, leaving 9 bases between the germline ends. This CDR3 contains 14 residues. Germline assignment: CDR1 SGHVS and CDR2 FNYEAQ. The CDR3 loop reads CASSLAGLREKLFF. The CDR3 nucleotides are TGTGCCAGCAGCTTAGCGGGATTGCGTGAAAAACTGTTTTTT.

Concerning this clonotype: At one end the junction does not follow the germline gene, possibly because of a read error. The chain is built from TRBV11-2 and TRBJ2-3; TRBD2 is a possible D gene (6 bases). Germline CDR1 and CDR2: SGHAT and FQNNGV. There are 17 residues in the CDR3. The CDR3, as DNA: TGTGCCAGCAGCGCGGGGCACGGTAGCGGTGGCCCAGATACGCAGTACTTT. Translation: CASSAGHGSGGPDTQYF. Together with reference TRBV11-2 and TRBJ2-3, the CDR3 gives the full variable domain: EAGVAQSPRYKIIEKRQSVAFWCNPISGHATLYWYQQILGQGPKLLIQFQNNGVVDDSQLPKDRFSAERLKGVDSTLKIQPAKLEDSAVYLCASSAGHGSGGPDTQYFGPGTRLTVL.

The chain combines TRBV6-1 with TRBJ2-7; 8 bases line up with TRBD1. From germline, CDR1 is MNHNS and CDR2 SASEGT. With V trimmed by 6 bases and J by 0 bases, 4 bases remained unmatched. There are 14 residues in the CDR3. This chain's CDR3 is CASRDRESSYEQYF. CDR3 nucleotides: TGTGCCAGCAGGGACAGGGAGAGCTCCTACGAGCAGTACTTC.

About this clonotype: At one end, the junction sequence differs from germline, possibly due to a read error. V and J are TRBV12-3 or TRBV12-4 and TRBJ2-3; TRBD1 matches at 8 bases. The CDR3 consists of 16 residues. This chain's CDR3 is CASTHGTGGVTETQYF. The CDR3 nucleotides read TGTGCCAGCACACACGGAACAGGGGGTGTCACAGAGACGCAGTATTTC.

This clonotype was observed a handful of times. J is TRBJ2-7 and V is TRBV19; D is unresolved. CDR3 size: 15 residues. With 1 base removed from V and 1 base from J, the gap between germline ends came to 11 bases. Germline values: CDR1 LNHDA, CDR2 SQIVND (reference sequence). The chain's CDR3 is CASSIVLGLSYEQYF. For the CDR3, the DNA is TGTGCCAGTAGTATAGTTCTGGGGTTGTCCTACGAGCAGTACTTC.

This clonotype was counted many times. CDR3: CASSIPGTRAEQFF. Written as DNA, the CDR3 is TGTGCCAGCAGCATACCCGGGACTAGAGCGGAGCAGTTCTTC. This rearrangement joins TRBV11-3 to TRBJ2-1, with 8 bases lining up with TRBD2. V shed 5 bases and J 10 bases; nucleotides not matched to a gene: 10. This CDR3 is 14 amino acids long. Germline CDR1 is SGHNT and CDR2 is YENEEA.

V is TRBV20-1 and J is TRBJ2-5, with D possibly TRBD2 on 5 matching bases. The CDR3 is 14 amino acids. V lost 4 bases and J 5 bases, leaving 17 bases between the germline ends. From germline, CDR1 is DFQATT and CDR2 SNEGSKA (reference sequence). DNA for the CDR3: TGCAGTGCTATGCAGCGGCGGTGGGAGGAGACCCAGTACTTC. Protein sequence: CSAMQRRWEETQYF.

The chain recombines TRBV11-2 with TRBJ2-2; D may be TRBD1 or TRBD2 (6 bases each). TRBJ2-3 matches the DNA end more closely, so the J call is doubtful. Germline assignment: CDR1 SGHAT and CDR2 FQNNGV. The CDR3 loop spans 15 amino acids. CDR3 DNA: TGTGCCAGCAGCTTAGAGGGGGGCAGGACCGGGGAGCAGTATTTT. It yields the protein CASSLEGGRTGEQYF.